The 4 T cell receptor beta chains below come from one sample, sequenced in a study of a mutant IDH1 vaccine in newly diagnosed glioma (dated by TCRdb to the early 2020s). In the paper's terms, the time point label means: week 47, end of study. A 20-mer mutant IDH1 peptide at 300 micrograms in Montanide made up each vaccine dose, which was injected subcutaneously together with topical imiquimod. Their specific antigens are unknown. Library preparation employed the immunoSEQ multiplex PCR assay. TCRdb stores this immuneACCESS table with in-frame sequences only. Part of the clones is absent; in the studies checked, under half of the shortfall reflects unresolved V genes, and no reason is known for the rest. In this sample the table shows about 56,000 clones, 70% to 85% of which occur a single time. The ten largest make up around 5% of the sample. Sequences were derived from PBMCs, sampled from a glioma patient whose treatment included an IDH1 peptide vaccine. The receptors originated from a man aged 50-59 years with glioma.

The rearrangement joins TRBV7-8 to TRBJ1-1; no firm D call. CDR1 SGHVS and CDR2 FQNEAQ come from the germline V gene. The CDR3 spans 14 residues. Trimming took off 2 bases at V and 1 base at J, with 8 bases between the two ends. The CDR3 nucleotides read TGTGCCAGCAGCTTAAGTCCACAGAACACTGAAGCTTTCTTT. This codes for CASSLSPQNTEAFF.

This chain links TRBV19 with TRBJ1-4, with 7 bases that match TRBD1. CDR1 is LNHDA, CDR2 SQIVND, per germline (reference sequence). V trimming: 6 bases; J trimming: 8 bases; junction bases outside the gene matches: 15. The CDR3 extends over 16 amino acids. In nucleotides, the CDR3 is TGTGCCAGTAGCAATAAGGCCTCCGGACAGGAAGAAAAACTGTTTTTT. Translated: CASSNKASGQEEKLFF.

The rearrangement joins TRBV5-4 to TRBJ2-2; 11 bases are a match to TRBD1. V lost 10 bases to trimming and J lost 5 bases; unmatched junction nucleotides: 10. CDR1 is SGHNT and CDR2 is YYREEE in the germline V gene (reference sequence). The CDR3 covers 15 residues. The CDR3 nucleotides read TGTGCCGGGGAGGCGGGACAGGGGGGAACCGGGGAGCTGTTTTTT. Its protein product is CAGEAGQGGTGELFF.

V is TRBV19 and J is TRBJ2-6; TRBD1 matches 8 bases. Germline values: CDR1 LNHDA, CDR2 SQIVND (reference sequence). CDR3 length equals 17 residues. V dropped 3 bases and J dropped 1; count of bases not matched to a gene: 5. The CDR3 sequence is CASSMMTGDSGANVLTF. The DNA of the CDR3 is TGTGCCAGTAGTATGATGACAGGGGATTCTGGGGCCAACGTCCTGACTTTC.